Below, 10 T cell receptor beta chains from the same sample are listed, as sequenced in a study of regulatory T cells in long-lasting Graves disease. With iRepertoire HTBI primers and Arm-PCR of CDR3 regions, TCR beta libraries were built. Using its own MiXCR run on the multiplex PCR reads, TCRdb lists one record per CDR3 protein. The data hold roughly 610,000 distinct CDR3 sequences, with under 20% observed a single time. Documented time point: newly diagnosed GD, antithyroid drugs for less than 3 months. Generation of the TCR library employed RNA extracted from PBMCs. These same records also appear under a second study, on T cells in Graves' hyperthyroidism and ophthalmopathy.

The source material was peripheral blood mononuclear cells (PBMCs), sampled at new diagnosis, from a patient treated with antithyroid drugs. The origin of the receptors is a woman aged 25 to 45 with Graves disease.

This chain links TRBV4-1 with TRBJ2-7, with TRBD2 identical over 9 bases. The CDR3 has 15 amino acids. Looked up from germline, CDR1 is MGHRA and CDR2 is YSYEKL. Trimming cost V 4 bases and J 3 bases; bases outside gene matches: 7. CDR3 DNA: TGCGCCAGCAGCCCATCTAGCGGGGCGAGCTACGAGCAGTACTTC. This translates into CASSPSSGASYEQYF.

This clonotype was found many times. V is TRBV7-2 and J is TRBJ2-3; 8 bases map to TRBD2. Trimming at V came to 5 bases and at J to 6 bases, leaving 7 bases not matched to a gene. Germline V gene lookup returns CDR1 SGHTA and CDR2 FQGNSA. The CDR3 contains 14 residues. CDR3: CASSRTTSADTQYF. DNA for the CDR3: TGTGCCAGCAGCCGGACGACTAGCGCCGATACGCAGTATTTT.

The CDR3 reads CASSLALGGAYGYTF. The CDR3 coding sequence is TGTGCCAGCAGCCTTGCTTTGGGGGGGGCCTATGGCTACACCTTC. The V call is TRBV11-2, the J call TRBJ1-2; D is possibly TRBD1 (6 bases). CDR1 and CDR2 from the germline V gene are SGHAT and FQNNGV. CDR3 length: 15 amino acids. Between the trimmed V and J ends, which lost 5 bases and 4 bases, there was a span of 17 bases.

This clonotype was found a few times. This chain joins TRBV19 and TRBJ2-1; a possible D gene is TRBD2 (7 bases). Trimming cost V 7 bases and J 7 bases, with 17 bases left between them. Germline values: CDR1 LNHDA, CDR2 SQIVND (reference sequence). CDR3 length: 14 amino acids. Here the CDR3 reads CASKWGGSMNEQFF. As DNA, the CDR3 is TGTGCCAGTAAGTGGGGGGGCAGCATGAATGAGCAGTTCTTC.

V gene TRBV18 combines with J gene TRBJ2-2; D gene ambiguous. V was shortened by 2 bases and J by 7 bases, with 8 bases between the two germline ends. The CDR3 is 13 amino acids. Germline-derived CDR1 and CDR2 are KGHSH and LQKENI. The CDR3 nucleotides are TGTGCCAGCTCACCATTTAAGGACGGGGAGCTGTTTTTT. This translates into CASSPFKDGELFF.

This clonotype was observed at least ten times. This rearrangement joins TRBV18 to TRBJ1-5, with a tentative D call TRBD1 (5 bases). Germline V gene lookup returns CDR1 KGHSH and CDR2 LQKENI. Trimming cost V 8 bases and J 4 bases, with 15 bases left between them. The CDR3 totals 14 residues. Here the CDR3 DNA reads TGTGCCAGCCGCGCCGGGACCCAGAATCAGCCCCAGCATTTT. Its protein product is CASRAGTQNQPQHF.

This clonotype was seen more than once but under ten times. The chain uses TRBV7-9 and TRBJ1-6; maybe TRBD1 (6 bases). This CDR3 spans 15 amino acids. CDR1 and CDR2 (germline): SEHNR, FQNEAQ (reference sequence). Deletions cut 8 bases from V and 6 bases from J, with 17 bases between. Here the CDR3 DNA reads TGTGCCAGCGCTGAGGCCAGGGGTTTTAATTCACCCCTCCACTTT. It specifies CASAEARGFNSPLHF.

This chain connects TRBV2 to TRBJ1-1, with 7 nucleotides matching TRBD1. J lost 6 bases, V lost 3 bases, and 4 bases had no gene match. There are 13 residues in the CDR3. The germline V gene has CDR1 SNHLY and CDR2 FYNNEI. The CDR3 region is CASSDQGVPEAFF. CDR3 sequence (DNA): TGTGCCAGCAGTGACCAGGGGGTCCCTGAAGCTTTCTTT.

This clonotype was found many times. The genes are TRBV5-1 and TRBJ2-1; 10 bases align to TRBD2. V lost 0 bases, J lost 6 bases, and 3 bases stayed unmatched. The germline V gene has CDR1 SGHRS and CDR2 YFSETQ. This CDR3 contains 15 residues. As DNA, the CDR3 is TGCGCCAGCAGCTTGGAATCTAGCGGGGGCAATGAGCAGTTCTTC. It is translated as CASSLESSGGNEQFF.

This clonotype appeared many times. The rearrangement links TRBV10-3 to TRBJ2-7; possibly TRBD2 for D (6 bases). The CDR3 runs to 15 residues. Germline assignment: CDR1 ENHRY and CDR2 SYGVKD. Trimming took 2 bases from V and 1 from J, leaving 12 bases between them. CDR3 sequence (DNA): TGTGCCATCAGTGAGCGGGAGAGTGGATCCTACGAGCAGTACTTC. Its protein product is CAISERESGSYEQYF.